Shown below are 13 T cell receptor beta chains from a single sample sequenced in a study of T cells in Graves' hyperthyroidism and ophthalmopathy. Researchers took RNA transcripts and amplified the TCR beta CDR3 regions from them. RT-PCR in the first round (using the HTBI primer set) targeted the TCR CDR3. TCRdb independently ran MiXCR on the multiplex PCR reads; one entry per CDR3 protein. The top ten clones hold around a quarter of a sample with 500,000 to 550,000 distinct CDR3 sequences, around 20% of them seen once. Input material: blood. The origin of the receptors is a man between 18 and 29 years old with Graves' hyperthyroidism.

There are many counts of this clonotype. This rearrangement joins TRBV6-1 to TRBJ1-1, with 8 bases that match TRBD1. Germline V gene sequence: CDR1 MNHNS, CDR2 SASEGT. The ends lost 9 bases at V and 4 bases at J; junction bases unmatched: 10. There are 14 residues in the CDR3. This CDR3 is CASSGTGYGTEAFF. In DNA form, the CDR3 reads TGTGCCAGTTCGGGGACAGGCTACGGCACTGAAGCTTTCTTT.

This clonotype has at least ten counts. The V gene is TRBV27, the J gene TRBJ1-5, with 7 bases matching TRBD1. This CDR3 contains 14 residues. V shed 6 bases and J 2 bases; nucleotides not matched to a gene: 4. CDR1 is MNHEY, CDR2 SMNVEV, per germline (reference sequence). The CDR3 region is CASRRQGGNQPQHF. The DNA of the CDR3 is TGTGCCAGCAGACGACAGGGCGGCAATCAGCCCCAGCATTTT.

At least ten counts were recorded for this clonotype. The gene calls are TRBV12-3 or TRBV12-4 and TRBJ2-4; D might be TRBD1 (6 bases). Trimming left V 6 bases short and J 0 bases short, with 15 bases between. The CDR3 spans 16 residues. CDR3 region: CASSYRTALAKNIQYF. The CDR3 DNA reads as TGTGCCAGCAGCTACCGGACAGCTCTAGCCAAAAACATTCAGTACTTC.

The count of this clonotype is one. The chain combines TRBV28 with TRBJ1-1, with TRBD1 matching over 10 bases. Germline V gene lookup returns CDR1 MDHEN and CDR2 SYDVKM. CDR3 length: 16 amino acids. The J segment lost 5 bases and the V segment lost 1 base, leaving 7 bases of the junction unmatched. The CDR3 nucleotides read TGTGCCAGCAGTTTATATCCGGACAGGGGGATTACTGAAGCTTTCTTT. Its protein product is CASSLYPDRGITEAFF.

Ten or more counts support this clonotype. The CDR3 nucleotides read TGTGCCAGCAGTTACATTGCGGGACGTTCGAACACCGGGGAGCTGTTTTTT. Protein sequence: CASSYIAGRSNTGELFF. The rearrangement links TRBV6-2 or TRBV6-3 to TRBJ2-2; D perhaps matches TRBD2 (6 bases). CDR3 size: 17 residues. Germline CDR1 and CDR2: MNHEY and SVGEGT. V was trimmed by 2 bases and J by 0 bases, leaving 13 bases between them.

The table lists this clonotype with many counts. The J gene is TRBJ1-2, the V gene TRBV5-1; 10 bases line up with TRBD1. The germline V gene has CDR1 SGHRS and CDR2 YFSETQ. The junction had 10 bases not matched to a gene; V was cut back by 4 bases and J by 1 base. The CDR3 contains 17 residues. This chain's CDR3 is CASSPTGQGNLNYGYTF. In nucleotides, the CDR3 is TGCGCCAGCAGCCCGACGGGACAGGGGAACCTTAACTATGGCTACACCTTC.

This clonotype has at least ten counts. V gene TRBV2 combines with J gene TRBJ1-1, with a tentative D call TRBD1 (5 bases). Germline V gives CDR1 SNHLY, CDR2 FYNNEI. The CDR3 covers 15 residues. V shed 6 bases and J shed 3 bases, with 17 bases lying between them. The CDR3 sequence: CASRRAAARDTEAFF. CDR3 DNA sequence: TGTGCCAGCAGGAGGGCCGCCGCCAGGGACACTGAAGCTTTCTTT.

This clonotype has ten or more counts. The V gene is TRBV24-1, the J gene TRBJ2-5; possible D gene TRBD2, 6 bases. V lost 4 bases and J 5 bases, leaving 22 bases between the germline ends. Germline V gene lookup returns CDR1 KGHDR and CDR2 SFDVKD. CDR3 length: 17 amino acids. The CDR3 DNA sequence: TGTGCCACCAGTGACCCCCGGGAGAGGAGGTATAGGGAGACCCAGTACTTC. The encoded protein is CATSDPRERRYRETQYF.

As regards this clonotype: The junction does not match germline at one end; this may be a read error. The chain employs TRBV28 and TRBJ2-6, with 8 bases matching TRBD1. The CDR3 length is 16 residues. Per the germline V gene, CDR1 is MDHEN and CDR2 is SYDVKM. The CDR3 DNA sequence: TGTGCCAGCAGTTTCAGGGGGCGAGGAGGGGCCAACGGCCTGACTTTC. As protein: CASSFRGRGGANGLTF.

This chain uses TRBV10-3 with TRBJ2-7; D is undetermined. The length of the CDR3 is 13 residues. In germline, CDR1 is ENHRY, CDR2 SYGVKD. The ends were cut back, 11 bases at V and 2 bases at J, with 16 bases in the middle. CDR3 protein: CAYAAGLPYEQYF. CDR3 coding DNA: TGTGCCTACGCAGCAGGTCTTCCCTACGAGCAGTACTTC.

At least ten counts were recorded for this clonotype. The chain is built from TRBV7-9 and TRBJ1-5; D gene ambiguous. Looked up from germline, CDR1 is SEHNR and CDR2 is FQNEAQ (reference sequence). V gave up 1 base and J gave up 6 bases, with 10 bases separating them. The CDR3 runs 14 residues. As DNA, the CDR3 is TGTGCCAGCAGCTTAGAAGGTAGTACTCAGCCCCAGCATTTT. Translated, it gives CASSLEGSTQPQHF.

This clonotype has just a few counts. The V call is TRBV28, the J call TRBJ2-7; 9 bases are a match to TRBD1. CDR1 and CDR2 (germline): MDHEN, SYDVKM. The J segment lost 6 bases and the V segment lost 6 bases, leaving 9 bases of the junction unmatched. The CDR3 extends over 14 amino acids. CDR3 DNA sequence: TGTGCCAGCAGCAGACCGGGACAGGGCGTCGAGCAGTACTTC. Translating gives CASSRPGQGVEQYF. The variable domain in full, with the rest retrieved from reference TRBV28 and TRBJ2-7, is DVKVTQSSRYLVKRTGEKVFLECVQDMDHENMFWYRQDPGLGLRLIYFSYDVKMKEKGDIPEGYSVSREKKERFSLILESASTNQTSMYLCASSRPGQGVEQYFGPGTRLTVT.

This clonotype was counted only a few times. The chain couples TRBV5-1 to TRBJ2-5; D is unresolved. The ends were cut back, 0 bases at V and 3 bases at J, with 12 bases in the middle. The CDR3 spans 15 residues. Germline V CDR1 and CDR2: SGHRS, YFSETQ. CDR3: CASSLDGLREETQYF. The CDR3 DNA reads as TGCGCCAGCAGCTTGGACGGCCTTAGGGAAGAGACCCAGTACTTC.